Sequencing of this T cell receptor beta chain was carried out in a study of blood T cell repertoires in COVID-19. As for the study in general: Researchers got acute and convalescent COVID-19 samples from the United States, Italy and Spain. Sources were T cells, B-cell-depleted T cells, or PBMCs; the material itself was cDNA or gDNA.

Trimming shortened V by 7 bases and J by 2 bases, and 10 bases separated the two germline ends. The germline CDR1 and CDR2 sequences are MDHEN and SYDVKM. The CDR3 totals 13 residues. Study processing details: From reference gene primer amplification, estimates of nucleated cell counts were derived. This table comes from immunoSEQ multiplex PCR, and its TCRdb copy is limited to in-frame clones, with some not included. The V and J calls and clone size are taken from that table; D and trimming were inferred from the DNA. This sample has tens of thousands of clones, with 80% to 85% found just once. This TCR was recovered from a human donor in a cohort sampled during active COVID-19. The chain recombines TRBV28 with TRBJ2-3; D remains unclear. Sequencing input: peripheral blood. The CDR3 bases are TGTGCCAGCAAACTGCCTGCCACAGATACGCAGTATTTT. Amino acids: CASKLPATDTQYF.